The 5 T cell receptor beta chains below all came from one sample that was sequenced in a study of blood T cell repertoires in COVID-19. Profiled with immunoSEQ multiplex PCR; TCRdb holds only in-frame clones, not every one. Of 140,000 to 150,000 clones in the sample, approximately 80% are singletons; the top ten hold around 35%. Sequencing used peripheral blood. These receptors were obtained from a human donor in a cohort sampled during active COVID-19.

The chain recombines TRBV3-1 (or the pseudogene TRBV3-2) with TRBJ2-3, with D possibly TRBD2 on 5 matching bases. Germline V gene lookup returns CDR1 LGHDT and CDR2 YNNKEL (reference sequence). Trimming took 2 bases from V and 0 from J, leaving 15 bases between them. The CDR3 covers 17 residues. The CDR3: CASSQINRGTSTDTQYF. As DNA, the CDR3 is TGTGCCAGCAGCCAAATTAATCGGGGAACCAGCACAGATACGCAGTATTTT.

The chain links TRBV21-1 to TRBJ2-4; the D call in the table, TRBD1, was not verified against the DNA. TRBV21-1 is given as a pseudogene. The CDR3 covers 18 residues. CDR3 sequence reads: CASSKARQTGPAKNIQYF. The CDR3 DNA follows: TGTGCCAGCAGCAAAGCGCGGCAGACAGGCCCAGCCAAAAACATTCAGTACTTC.

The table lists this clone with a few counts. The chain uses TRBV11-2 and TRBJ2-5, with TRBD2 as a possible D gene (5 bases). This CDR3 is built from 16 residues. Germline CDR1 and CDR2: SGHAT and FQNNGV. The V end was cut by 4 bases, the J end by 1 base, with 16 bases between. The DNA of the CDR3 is TGTGCCAGCAGCTCGGGGTACAACCCCCGCCAAGAGACCCAGTACTTC. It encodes CASSSGYNPRQETQYF.

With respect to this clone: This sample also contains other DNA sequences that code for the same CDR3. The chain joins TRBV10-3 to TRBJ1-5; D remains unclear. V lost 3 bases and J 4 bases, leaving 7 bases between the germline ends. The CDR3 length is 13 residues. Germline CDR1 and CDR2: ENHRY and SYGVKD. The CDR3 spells CAISDPGNQPQHF. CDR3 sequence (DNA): TGTGCCATCAGTGACCCAGGAAATCAGCCCCAGCATTTT.

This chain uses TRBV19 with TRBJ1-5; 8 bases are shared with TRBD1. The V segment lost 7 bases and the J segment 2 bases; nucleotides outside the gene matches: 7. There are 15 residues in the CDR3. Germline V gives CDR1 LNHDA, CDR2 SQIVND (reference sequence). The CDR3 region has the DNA TGTGCCAGTAACCCGGGACAGGCAGGCAATCAGCCCCAGCATTTT. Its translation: CASNPGQAGNQPQHF.